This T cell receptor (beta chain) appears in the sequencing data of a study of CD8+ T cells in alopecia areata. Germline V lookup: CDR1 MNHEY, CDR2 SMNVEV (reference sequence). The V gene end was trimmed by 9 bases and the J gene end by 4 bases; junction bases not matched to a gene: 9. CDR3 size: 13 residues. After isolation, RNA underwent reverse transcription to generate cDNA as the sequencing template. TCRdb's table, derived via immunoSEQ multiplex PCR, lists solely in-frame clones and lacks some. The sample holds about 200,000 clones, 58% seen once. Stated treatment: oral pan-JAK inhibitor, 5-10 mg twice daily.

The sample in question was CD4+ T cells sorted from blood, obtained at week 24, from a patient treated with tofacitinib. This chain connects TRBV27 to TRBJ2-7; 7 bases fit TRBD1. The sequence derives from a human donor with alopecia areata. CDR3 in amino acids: CASKGQSVYEQYF. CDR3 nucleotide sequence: TGTGCCAGTAAGGGACAGTCGGTATACGAGCAGTACTTC.